Presented here are 13 T cell receptor beta chains from one specimen sequenced in a study of CD8+ T cells in alopecia areata. Sequencing used cDNA as its template, made by extracting RNA and reverse transcribing it. TCRdb keeps only in-frame clones here, not all; method: immunoSEQ multiplex PCR. The sample contains 150,000 to 200,000 clones, about 54% of which appear only once. Sequenced material: CD4+ T cells sorted from blood. These receptors all stem from a human donor in good health.

The rearrangement links TRBV2 to TRBJ1-5; D is unresolved. Germline V gene data show CDR1 as SNHLY and CDR2 as FYNNEI. V was cut by 7 bases and J by 4 bases, with 14 bases left in between. The CDR3 extends over 14 amino acids. The CDR3, as DNA: TGTGCCAGCACCCACCGCGGCAGAAATCAGCCCCAGCATTTT. It is translated as CASTHRGRNQPQHF.

The table lists this clone with a count of one. The rearrangement links TRBV9 to TRBJ2-2; D remains ambiguous. CDR3 size: 11 residues. Germline CDR1 SGDLS, CDR2 YYNGEE. Deletions cut 0 bases from V and 6 bases from J, with 0 bases between. The CDR3 here is CASSVAGELFF. The CDR3 DNA reads as TGTGCCAGCAGCGTAGCCGGGGAGCTGTTTTTT.

V usage is TRBV29-1 and J usage is TRBJ2-5, with D hard to call. V lost 7 bases, J lost 0 bases, and 9 bases lay in between. Germline assignment: CDR1 SQVTM and CDR2 ANQGSEA. The CDR3 spans 12 residues. The CDR3 region is CSAQWYQETQYF. As DNA, the CDR3 is TGCAGCGCACAGTGGTACCAAGAGACCCAGTACTTC.

The chain combines TRBV4-2 with TRBJ2-1; either TRBD1 or TRBD2 may fit D (5 bases each). Trimming pared 0 bases from V and 7 bases from J, leaving 10 bases between. The V gene's germline CDR1 is LGHNA and CDR2 YNFKEQ. The CDR3 is 14 residues long. This chain's CDR3 is CASSQDPRGNEQFF. As DNA, the CDR3 is TGTGCCAGCAGCCAAGATCCGAGGGGAAATGAGCAGTTCTTC.

This clone was seen a handful of times. The J gene is TRBJ2-7, the V gene TRBV5-1; no clear D gene. This CDR3 contains 14 residues. V lost 4 bases and J 0 bases, leaving 11 bases between the germline ends. Germline V lookup: CDR1 SGHRS, CDR2 YFSETQ. The CDR3 nucleotides read TGCGCCAGCAGCACTTTGGACGGCTCCTACGAGCAGTACTTC. It encodes CASSTLDGSYEQYF.

The chain is built from TRBV2 and TRBJ2-1; D is unclear. V lost 6 bases to trimming and J lost 7 bases, with 19 bases between them. There are 15 residues in the CDR3. Per the germline V gene, CDR1 is SNHLY and CDR2 is FYNNEI. CDR3 in DNA: TGTGCCAGCAGCCCACGGCTCTCCTCTCGTAATGAGCAGTTCTTC. Amino acids: CASSPRLSSRNEQFF.

The V and J genes are TRBV27 and TRBJ2-7, with 13 bases aligning to TRBD2. The junction had 12 bases not matched to a gene; V was cut back by 6 bases and J by 7 bases. Germline V gene sequence: CDR1 MNHEY, CDR2 SMNVEV (reference sequence). The CDR3 runs 16 residues. The CDR3 bases are TGTGCCAGCAGCCGACTAGCGGGAGGCCTGTGGGGAGAGCAGTACTTC. As protein: CASSRLAGGLWGEQYF.

The V gene is TRBV6-1, the J gene TRBJ2-7; 7 bases are a match to TRBD2. V shed 6 bases and J 9 bases; nucleotides not matched to a gene: 17. Germline V gene sequence: CDR1 MNHNS, CDR2 SASEGT. The CDR3 runs to 15 residues. CDR3 in amino acids: CASSPGLLNERRQYF. For the CDR3, the DNA is TGTGCCAGCAGCCCGGGACTACTCAACGAGAGGAGGCAGTACTTC.

This clone was counted a few times. V is TRBV5-1 and J is TRBJ1-2, with D unresolved. The CDR3 is made up of 11 amino acids. V shed 2 bases and J shed 7 bases, with 6 bases lying between them. The V gene's germline CDR1 is SGHRS and CDR2 YFSETQ. The CDR3 DNA is TGCGCCAGCAGCTTCGGGAGTGGCTACACCTTC. As protein: CASSFGSGYTF.

J is TRBJ2-7 and V is TRBV15, with D unresolved. Trimming stripped 0 bases from V and 7 bases from J, with 10 bases between. Per the germline V gene, CDR1 is LNHNV and CDR2 is YYDKDF (reference sequence). This CDR3 region has 13 residues. In nucleotides, the CDR3 is TGTGCCACCAGCAGAGATCTTAGTAAAGAGCAGTACTTC. It codes for CATSRDLSKEQYF.

The chain combines TRBV18 with TRBJ2-7; TRBD1 aligns across 9 bases. J gave up 6 bases and V 5 bases, and 11 bases lay outside the gene matches. CDR3 length equals 15 residues. Per germline, CDR1 KGHSH and CDR2 LQKENI. Here the CDR3 reads CASSSLGTGSGEQYF. CDR3 sequence (DNA): TGTGCCAGCTCATCCCTCGGGACAGGGAGTGGCGAGCAGTACTTC.

This chain joins TRBV18 and TRBJ2-7, with D perhaps TRBD1 (6 bases). The germline gives CDR1 KGHSH, CDR2 LQKENI. The CDR3 consists of 14 residues. Trimming left V 3 bases short and J 5 bases short, with 14 bases between. The CDR3 nucleotides are TGTGCCAGCTCACCGGGTAACAGGGACCACGAGCAGTACTTC. Protein product: CASSPGNRDHEQYF.

The gene calls are TRBV11-2 and TRBJ2-7; D is perhaps TRBD2 (6 bases). Per germline, CDR1 SGHAT and CDR2 FQNNGV. V was shortened by 5 bases and J by 1 base, with 15 bases between the two germline ends. This CDR3 comprises 15 residues. CDR3 amino acids: CASSRRGVGSYEQYF. The DNA for the CDR3 is TGTGCCAGCAGCCGGCGGGGAGTCGGGTCCTACGAGCAGTACTTC.